This T cell receptor beta chain was recorded in a study of T cells in Graves' hyperthyroidism and ophthalmopathy. General study points: Model output signaled ophthalmopathy a median roughly 6.5 months ahead of onset. Most expanded thyroid clonotypes above 0.001 also appeared in blood.

Orbital computed tomography and thyroid ultrasound, together with serum TRAb and thyroxine and clinical symptoms, were used for diagnoses. This clonotype was counted a few times. Its specificity is not known. What was amplified from RNA transcripts were TCR beta CDR3 regions. Researchers ran a first-round RT-PCR on the TCR CDR3 using the HTBI primer set. TCRdb itself ran the multiplex PCR reads through MiXCR, one entry per CDR3 protein. The profile shows 500,000 to 650,000 distinct CDR3 sequences, nearly 20% of them singletons. Germline V lookup: CDR1 SGHRS, CDR2 YFSETQ. The CDR3 runs 15 residues. Trimming removed 4 bases at V and 3 bases at J, with 16 bases between.

Sequencing was done on a sample of blood. The sequence derives from a man aged 40-49 years with Graves' ophthalmopathy. The V gene is TRBV5-1, the J gene TRBJ1-1; no clear D gene. The CDR3 nucleotides are TGCGCCAGCAGCCTTCAGAGGGTAACGGACACTGAAGCTTTCTTT. Translating it yields CASSLQRVTDTEAFF.